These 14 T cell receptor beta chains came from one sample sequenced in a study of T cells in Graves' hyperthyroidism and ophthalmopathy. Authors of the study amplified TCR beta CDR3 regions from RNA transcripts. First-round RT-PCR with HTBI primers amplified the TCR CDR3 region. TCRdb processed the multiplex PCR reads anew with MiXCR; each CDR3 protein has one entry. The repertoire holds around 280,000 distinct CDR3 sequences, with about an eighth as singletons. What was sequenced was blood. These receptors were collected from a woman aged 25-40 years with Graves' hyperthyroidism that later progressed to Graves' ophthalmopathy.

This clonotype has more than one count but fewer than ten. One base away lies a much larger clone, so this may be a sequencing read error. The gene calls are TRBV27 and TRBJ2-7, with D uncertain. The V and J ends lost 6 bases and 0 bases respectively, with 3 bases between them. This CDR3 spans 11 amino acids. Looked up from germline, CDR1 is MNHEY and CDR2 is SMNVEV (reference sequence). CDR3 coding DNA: TGTGCCAGCAGGGGCTCCTACGAGCAGTACTTC. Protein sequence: CASRGSYEQYF.

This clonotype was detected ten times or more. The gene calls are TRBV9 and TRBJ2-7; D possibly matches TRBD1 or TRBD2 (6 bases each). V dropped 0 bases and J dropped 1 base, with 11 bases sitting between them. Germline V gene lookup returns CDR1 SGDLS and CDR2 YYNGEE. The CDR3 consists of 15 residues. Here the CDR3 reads CASSVGGTQSYEQYF. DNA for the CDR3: TGTGCCAGCAGCGTAGGCGGGACACAGTCCTACGAGCAGTACTTC.

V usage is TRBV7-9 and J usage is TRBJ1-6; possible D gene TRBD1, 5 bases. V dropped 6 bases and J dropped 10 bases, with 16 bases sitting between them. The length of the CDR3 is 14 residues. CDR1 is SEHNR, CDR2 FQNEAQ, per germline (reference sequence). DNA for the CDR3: TGTGCCAGCAGTCCCGGGACTGGGGACTCACCCCTCCACTTT. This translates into CASSPGTGDSPLHF.

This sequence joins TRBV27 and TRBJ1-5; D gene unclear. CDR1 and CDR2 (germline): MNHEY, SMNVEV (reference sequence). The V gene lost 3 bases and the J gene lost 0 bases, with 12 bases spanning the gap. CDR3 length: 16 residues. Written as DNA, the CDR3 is TGTGCCAGCAGTTTGTCGGGATTCTATAGCAATCAGCCCCAGCATTTT. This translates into CASSLSGFYSNQPQHF.

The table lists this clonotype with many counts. The CDR3 region has the DNA TGTGCCAGCAGCTTAAGCTTTCGGACAGACCTGTTACAAGAGACCCAGTACTTC. Its protein product is CASSLSFRTDLLQETQYF. The V call is TRBV7-2, the J call TRBJ2-5, with a weak D call TRBD1 (6 bases). The V gene lost 2 bases and the J gene lost 2 bases, with 21 bases spanning the gap. Per germline, CDR1 SGHTA and CDR2 FQGNSA. The CDR3 runs to 18 residues.

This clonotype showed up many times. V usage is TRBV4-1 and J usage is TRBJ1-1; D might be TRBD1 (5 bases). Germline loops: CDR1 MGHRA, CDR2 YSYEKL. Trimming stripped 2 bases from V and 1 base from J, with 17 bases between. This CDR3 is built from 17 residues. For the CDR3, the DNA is TGCGCCAGCAGCCAAACTCTTGGCCGGGACGAGAACACTGAAGCTTTCTTT. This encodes CASSQTLGRDENTEAFF.

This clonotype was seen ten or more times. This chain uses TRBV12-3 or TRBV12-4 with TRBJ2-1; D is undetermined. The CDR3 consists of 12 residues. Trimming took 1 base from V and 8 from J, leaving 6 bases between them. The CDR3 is CASSLDRDEQFF. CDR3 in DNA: TGTGCCAGCAGTTTAGATAGGGATGAGCAGTTCTTC.

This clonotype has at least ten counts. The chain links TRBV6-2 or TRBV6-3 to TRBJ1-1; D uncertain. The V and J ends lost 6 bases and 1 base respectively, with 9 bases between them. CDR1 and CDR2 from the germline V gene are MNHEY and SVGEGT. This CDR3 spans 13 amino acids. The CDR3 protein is CASSPGWNTEAFF. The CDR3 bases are TGTGCCAGCAGCCCCGGTTGGAACACTGAAGCTTTCTTT.

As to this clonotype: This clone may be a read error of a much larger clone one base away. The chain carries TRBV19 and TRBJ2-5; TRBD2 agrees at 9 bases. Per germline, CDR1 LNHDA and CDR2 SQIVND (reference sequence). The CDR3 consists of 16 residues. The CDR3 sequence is CACSINGGRALETQYF. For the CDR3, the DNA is TGTGCCTGTAGTATTAACGGCGGGAGGGCCTTGGAGACCCAGTACTTC.

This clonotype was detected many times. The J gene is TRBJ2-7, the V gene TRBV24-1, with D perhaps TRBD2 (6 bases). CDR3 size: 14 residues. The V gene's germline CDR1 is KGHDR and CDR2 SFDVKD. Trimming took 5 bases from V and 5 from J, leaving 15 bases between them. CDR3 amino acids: CATSGGEDYNEQYF. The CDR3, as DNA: TGTGCCACCAGTGGCGGGGAAGATTACAACGAGCAGTACTTC.

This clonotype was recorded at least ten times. The CDR3 nucleotides read TGTGCCAGCTCACCAGTCCAATCGTCCTACGAGCAGTACTTC. Protein: CASSPVQSSYEQYF. The rearrangement uses TRBV18 and TRBJ2-7; D gene unclear. The germline CDR1 and CDR2 sequences are KGHSH and LQKENI. The CDR3 sequence is 14 residues long. Trimming cost V 2 bases and J 1 base, with 9 bases left between them.

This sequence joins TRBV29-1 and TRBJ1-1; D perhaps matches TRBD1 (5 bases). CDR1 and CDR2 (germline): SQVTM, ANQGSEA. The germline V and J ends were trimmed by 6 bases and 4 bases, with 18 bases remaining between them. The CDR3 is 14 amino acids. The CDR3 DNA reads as TGCAGCGTCCTCTGGACGGGGGGACGCACTGAAGCTTTCTTT. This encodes CSVLWTGGRTEAFF.

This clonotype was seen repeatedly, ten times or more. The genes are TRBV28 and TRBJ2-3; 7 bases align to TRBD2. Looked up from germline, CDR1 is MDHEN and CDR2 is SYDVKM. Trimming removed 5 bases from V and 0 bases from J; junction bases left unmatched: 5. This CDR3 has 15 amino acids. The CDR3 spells CASSPSGASTDTQYF. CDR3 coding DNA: TGTGCCAGCAGTCCTAGCGGTGCTAGCACAGATACGCAGTATTTT.

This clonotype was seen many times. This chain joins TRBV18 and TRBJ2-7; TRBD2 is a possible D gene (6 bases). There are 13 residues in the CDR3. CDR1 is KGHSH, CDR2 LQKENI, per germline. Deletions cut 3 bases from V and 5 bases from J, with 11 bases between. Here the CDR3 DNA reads TGTGCCAGCTCACCCGGACTAACAGACGAGCAGTACTTC. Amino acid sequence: CASSPGLTDEQYF.